The following is a T cell receptor beta chain sequence with its context. Its antigen is as yet unknown. This specimen comes from a study of beta chain features in type 1 diabetes. Notes on the study in general: TCRB CDR3 length was moderately but significantly reduced in all four CD4+ subsets of Type 1 diabetes patients. For patients, the naive, central memory and Treg TCRB repertoires appeared more alike than for healthy donors. Short templates might get an advantage during PCR, and this would be equal in patients and controls. Individuals with type 1 diabetes displayed fewer insertions and more deletions at VDJ junctions.

Each of the CD4+ naive, central memory, regulatory and stem cell-like memory populations was sorted via CD45RO/CCR7/CD25/CD127/CD95/CD27. The CDR3 spans 16 residues. CDR1 is SGHRS and CDR2 is YFSETQ in the germline V gene. J lost 4 bases, V lost 0 bases, and 9 bases had no gene match. The whole isolated RNA underwent reverse transcription, so sequencing captured expressed TCRB transcripts. Measured with immunoSEQ multiplex PCR; TCRdb has only the in-frame clones, and not every one. The table shows a few hundred thousand clones, with 15% to 20% occurring only once. The receptor's source is a young man with type 1 diabetes. Sequenced material: naive CD4+ T cells from blood. This rearrangement joins TRBV5-1 to TRBJ2-5; TRBD2 agrees at 7 bases. The CDR3 region is CASSLGTSVSGETQYF. The CDR3 region has the DNA TGCGCCAGCAGCTTGGGAACTAGCGTCTCTGGAGAGACCCAGTACTTC.